This T cell receptor (beta chain) is drawn from a study of identical twins. Study-wide findings and caveats: Findings depended on cross-sectional statistics rather than tracking the same donors. Researchers reported excess low generation probability among twin-shared out-of-frame alpha sequences. Beta clonotypes that were abundant in cord blood contained fewer insertions, a pattern absent from memory repertoires. Among monozygotic twins, out-of-frame TCR alpha sharing exceeded what models predicted.

MiXCR, applied by TCRdb to the 5' RACE reads, yields one record per CDR3 protein. The sample carries approximately 260,000 distinct CDR3 sequences, around an eighth recorded once. In its sample, this clonotype was seen a few times. Its target is not known. The CDR3 extends over 15 amino acids. CDR1 and CDR2 from the germline V gene are LGHDT and YNNKEL (reference sequence). Trimming removed 3 bases at V and 4 bases at J, with 14 bases between. The receptor was isolated from a woman younger than 30 in good health. The sample was memory (CD45RO+) T cells sorted from blood. The chain is built from TRBV3-1 and TRBJ2-3; D is tentatively TRBD1 or TRBD2 (6 bases each). The CDR3 loop is CASSQSGAGSDTQYF. CDR3 nucleotides: TGTGCCAGCAGCCAGTCGGGGGCAGGCTCAGATACGCAGTATTTT.